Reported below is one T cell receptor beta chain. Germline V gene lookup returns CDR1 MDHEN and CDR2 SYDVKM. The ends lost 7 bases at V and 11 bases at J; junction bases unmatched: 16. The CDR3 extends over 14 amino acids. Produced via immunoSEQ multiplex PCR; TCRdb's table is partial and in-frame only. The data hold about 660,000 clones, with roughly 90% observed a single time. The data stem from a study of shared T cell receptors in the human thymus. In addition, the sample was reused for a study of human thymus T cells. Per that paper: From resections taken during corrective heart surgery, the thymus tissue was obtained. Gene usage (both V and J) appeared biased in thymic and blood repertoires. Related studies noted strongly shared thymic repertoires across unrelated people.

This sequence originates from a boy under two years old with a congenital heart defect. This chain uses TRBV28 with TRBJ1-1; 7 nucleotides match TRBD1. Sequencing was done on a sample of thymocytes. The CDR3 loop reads CASIRLDRAGTAFF. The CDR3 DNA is TGTGCCAGCATCCGCCTCGACAGGGCAGGTACGGCTTTCTTT.